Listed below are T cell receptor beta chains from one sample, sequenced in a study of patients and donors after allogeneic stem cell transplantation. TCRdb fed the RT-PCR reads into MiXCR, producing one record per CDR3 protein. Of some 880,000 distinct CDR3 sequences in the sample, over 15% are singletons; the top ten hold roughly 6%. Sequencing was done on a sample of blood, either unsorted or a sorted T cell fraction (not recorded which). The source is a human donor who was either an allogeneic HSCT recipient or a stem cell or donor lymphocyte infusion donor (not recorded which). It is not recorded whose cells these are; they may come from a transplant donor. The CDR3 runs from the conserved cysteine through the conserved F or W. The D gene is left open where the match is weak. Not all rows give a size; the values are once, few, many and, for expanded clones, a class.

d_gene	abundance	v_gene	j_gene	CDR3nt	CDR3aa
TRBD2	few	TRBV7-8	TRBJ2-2	TGTGCCAGCAGCCAAATAGCGGGGGGCGCCGGGGAGCTGTTTTTT	CASSQIAGGAGELFF
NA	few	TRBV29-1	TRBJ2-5	TGCAGCGCGAAGGACTGGAAAGAGACCCAGTACTTC	CSAKDWKETQYF
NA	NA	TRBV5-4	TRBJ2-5	TGTGCCAGCAGCTCGGCGGGACGCAACCAAGAGACCCAGTACTTC	CASSSAGRNQETQYF
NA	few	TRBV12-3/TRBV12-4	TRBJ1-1	TGTGCCAGCAGTTTAGACGGTGGGAACACTGAAGCTTTCTTT	CASSLDGGNTEAFF
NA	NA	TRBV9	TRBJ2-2	TGTGCCAGCAGCGTTGGACTTTGGAGCACCGGGGAGCTGTTTTTT	CASSVGLWSTGELFF
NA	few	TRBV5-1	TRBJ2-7	TGCGCCAGCAGCCTCCAAGGGAACGAGCAGTACTTC	CASSLQGNEQYF
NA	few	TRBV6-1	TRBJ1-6	TGTGCCACCAAGAGCGGGGGAATTTATAATTCACCCCTCCACTTT	CATKSGGIYNSPLHF
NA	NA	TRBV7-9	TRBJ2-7	TGTGCCAGCAGCGGACCTGTGGGGGTTAGCGAGCAGTACTTC	CASSGPVGVSEQYF
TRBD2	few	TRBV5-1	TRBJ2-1	TGCGCCAGCAGCGCGCCGGGACTAGCCTACAATGAGCAGTTCTTC	CASSAPGLAYNEQFF
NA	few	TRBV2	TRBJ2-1	TGTGCCAGCAGAGTCCTAGCGGACAGCTCCTACAATGAGCAGTTCTTC	CASRVLADSSYNEQFF
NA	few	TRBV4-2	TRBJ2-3	TGTGCCAGCAGCCGTTTCAGGGTAGATACGCAGTATTTT	CASSRFRVDTQYF
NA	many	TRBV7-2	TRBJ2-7	TGTGCCAGCAGCTTAGCGGACTACTTCCACGAGCAGTACTTC	CASSLADYFHEQYF
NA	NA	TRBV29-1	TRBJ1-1	TGCAGCGTTGAGGGACCAAACAGGAACACTGAAGCTTTCTTT	CSVEGPNRNTEAFF
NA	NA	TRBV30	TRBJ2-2	TGTGCCTGGAGTAGCGGATTCACCGGGGAGCTGTTTTTT	CAWSSGFTGELFF
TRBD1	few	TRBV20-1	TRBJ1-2	TGCAGTGCTAGAGAGGCCAGGGGGCTGAACTATGGCTACACCTTC	CSAREARGLNYGYTF
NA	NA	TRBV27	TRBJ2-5	TGTGCCAGCAGTTTATTGGCCAGGGCCCGAGAGACCCAGTACTTC	CASSLLARARETQYF
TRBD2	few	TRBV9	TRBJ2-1	TGTGCCAGCAGCACTAGCGGGATTTGGAATGAGCAGTTCTTC	CASSTSGIWNEQFF